Listed below are T cell receptor beta chains from one sample, sequenced in a study of cytomegalovirus exposure and HLA in healthy donors. Data came from immunoSEQ multiplex PCR; TCRdb stores just in-frame clones and leaves some out. This table holds about 180,000 clones, around 75% found once. Sample: PBMCs. All receptors come from a male donor in good health and CMV-seronegative. The conserved cysteine and the conserved F or W are not part of the CDR3 here.

V gene	J gene	CDR3 protein
TRBV6-6	TRBJ1-5	ASSRMGGQPQH
TRBV4-2	TRBJ1-4	ASSQEVGEGPEKLF
TRBV7-3	TRBJ2-2	ASSRGTGTGELF
TRBV15	TRBJ2-5	ATSRVGGASETQY
TRBV28	TRBJ1-1	ASSLGANTEAF
TRBV5-8	TRBJ2-3	ASTLAPSTDTQY
TRBV28	TRBJ2-7	AHLRTSGVAIEQY
TRBV6-5	TRBJ2-1	ASSLLAGGLNEQF
TRBV9	TRBJ1-5	ASGKTQGFQPQH
TRBV19	TRBJ2-3	ASTSSPAGGLDTQY
TRBV30	TRBJ1-2	AWSPPDRGRYGYT
TRBV5-6	TRBJ1-2	ASSLLGTGGTPVT
TRBV13	TRBJ2-3	ASSLESTDTQY
TRBV10-3	TRBJ2-3	AITPLGAPGDTQY
TRBV28	TRBJ2-1	ASSPSGDLYNEQF
TRBV7-2	TRBJ2-7	ASSLVGVEQY
TRBV5-6	TRBJ2-7	ASSITGTGMYEQY
TRBV7-9	TRBJ2-7	ASSLPIGGEQY
TRBV4-1	TRBJ2-7	ASSQGNEQY
TRBV2	TRBJ1-5	ASRLSGSNQPQH
TRBV6-5	TRBJ2-1	ASSYASGSSYNEQF
TRBV19	TRBJ1-5	ASSIGDRGLQPQH
TRBV7-2	TRBJ2-1	ASSQKLGLANYNEQF